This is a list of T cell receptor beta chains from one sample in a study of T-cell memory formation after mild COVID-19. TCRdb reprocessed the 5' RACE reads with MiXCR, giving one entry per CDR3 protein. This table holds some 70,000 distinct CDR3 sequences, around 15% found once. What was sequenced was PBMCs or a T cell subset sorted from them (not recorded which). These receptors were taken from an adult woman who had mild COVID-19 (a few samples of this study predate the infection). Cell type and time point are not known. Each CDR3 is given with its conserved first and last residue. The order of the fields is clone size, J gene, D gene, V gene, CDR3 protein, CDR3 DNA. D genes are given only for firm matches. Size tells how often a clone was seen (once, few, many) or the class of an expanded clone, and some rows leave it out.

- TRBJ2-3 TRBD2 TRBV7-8 CASSLRGDGDTQYF TGTGCCAGCAGCTTACGGGGGGATGGGGATACGCAGTATTTT
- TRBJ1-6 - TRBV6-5 CASSYLQGYSPLHF TGTGCCAGCAGTTACCTTCAGGGTTATTCACCCCTCCACTTT
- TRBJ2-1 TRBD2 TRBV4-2 CASSELAGGLNEQFF TGTGCCAGCAGCGAGCTAGCGGGAGGGCTTAATGAGCAGTTCTTC
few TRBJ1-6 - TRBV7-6 CASSPGTLDANSPLHF TGTGCCAGCAGCCCTGGGACTCTCGACGCAAATTCACCCCTCCACTTT
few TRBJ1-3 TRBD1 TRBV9 CASSVQGPQGSGNTIYF TGTGCCAGCAGCGTGCAAGGACCACAGGGGTCTGGAAACACCATATATTTT
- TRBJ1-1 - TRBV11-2 CASSLFFGGDTEAFF TGTGCCAGCAGCTTGTTCTTCGGAGGGGACACTGAAGCTTTCTTT
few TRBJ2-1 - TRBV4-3 CASSLVIGGNEQFF TGCGCCAGCAGCCTCGTTATTGGGGGTAATGAGCAGTTCTTC
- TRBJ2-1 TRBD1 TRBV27 CASRTTGAAEQFF TGTGCCAGCCGGACGACAGGGGCGGCTGAGCAGTTCTTC
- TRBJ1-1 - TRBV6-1 CASSEALVNTEAFF TGTGCCAGCAGTGAGGCCCTCGTGAACACTGAAGCTTTCTTT
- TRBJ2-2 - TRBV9 CASSTPRDVTGELIF TGTGCCAGCAGCACTCCCCGGGACGTGACCGGGGAGCTGATTTTT
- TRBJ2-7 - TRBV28 CASSDTWPTEYEQYF TGTGCCAGCAGCGATACTTGGCCCACAGAGTACGAGCAGTACTTC
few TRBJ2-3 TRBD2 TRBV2 CASSDLAGSASTDTQYF TGTGCCAGCAGTGATTTAGCGGGGTCCGCTAGCACAGATACGCAGTATTTT
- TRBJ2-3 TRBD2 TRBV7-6 CASSWFRGGTDTQYF TGTGCCAGCAGCTGGTTTCGGGGGGGCACAGATACGCAGTATTTT
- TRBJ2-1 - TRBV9 CASGRDNEQFF TGTGCCAGCGGACGGGATAATGAGCAGTTCTTC
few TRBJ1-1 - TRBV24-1 CATSGSNTEAFF TGTGCCACCAGTGGGTCGAACACTGAAGCTTTCTTT
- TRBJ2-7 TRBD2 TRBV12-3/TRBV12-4 CASSLAGIGYEQYF TGTGCCAGCAGTCTAGCGGGGATAGGGTACGAGCAGTACTTC
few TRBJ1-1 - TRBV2 CASSATVLKAFF TGTGCCAGCAGTGCGACAGTTCTGAAGGCTTTCTTT
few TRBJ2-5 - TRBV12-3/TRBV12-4 CASSFFSLGETQYF TGTGCCAGCAGTTTCTTTTCCCTCGGGGAGACCCAGTACTTC
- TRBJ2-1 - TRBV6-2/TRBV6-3 CASSYSATPSYNEQFF TGTGCCAGCAGTTATAGTGCGACTCCCTCCTACAATGAGCAGTTCTTC
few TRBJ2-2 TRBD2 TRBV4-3 CASSQGLAGNPGELFF TGCGCCAGCAGCCAAGGCCTAGCGGGAAACCCCGGGGAGCTGTTTTTT
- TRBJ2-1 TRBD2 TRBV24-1 CATSDLVAGANEQFF TGTGCCACCAGTGATTTAGTAGCGGGAGCCAATGAGCAGTTCTTC
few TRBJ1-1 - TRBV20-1 CSAREPDGRHRTEAFF TGCAGTGCTAGAGAGCCGGACGGTCGCCATCGAACTGAAGCTTTCTTT
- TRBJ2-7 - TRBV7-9 CASSLVSSYEQYF TGTGCCAGCAGCTTAGTAAGCTCCTACGAGCAGTACTTC
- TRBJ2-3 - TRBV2 CASSGQRGTSDTQYF TGTGCCAGCAGTGGACAGAGAGGAACCTCAGATACGCAGTATTTT
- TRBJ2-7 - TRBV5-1 CASGLDYSYEQYF TGCGCCAGCGGCCTAGACTACTCCTACGAGCAGTACTTC
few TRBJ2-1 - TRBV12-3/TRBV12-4 CASSLGESYNEQFF TGTGCCAGCAGTCTCGGCGAGTCCTACAATGAGCAGTTCTTC
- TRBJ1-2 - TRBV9 CASSVVAGFNYGYTF TGTGCCAGCAGCGTAGTAGCAGGGTTTAACTATGGCTACACCTTC
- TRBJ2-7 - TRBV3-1 CASSHGTGYEQYF TGTGCCAGCAGCCATGGGACTGGATACGAGCAGTACTTC
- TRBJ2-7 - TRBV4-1 CASSASQAANSYEQYF TGCGCCAGCAGCGCATCCCAGGCCGCGAACTCCTACGAGCAGTACTTC
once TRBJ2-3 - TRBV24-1 CATAQTAITDTQYF TGTGCCACCGCTCAAACCGCGATCACAGATACGCAGTATTTT
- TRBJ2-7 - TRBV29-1 CSVRAGDSYEQYF TGCAGCGTTCGAGCAGGGGATAGCTACGAGCAGTACTTC
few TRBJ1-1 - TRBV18 CASSPPGSGLNTEAFF TGTGCCAGCTCACCACCGGGCTCAGGTCTGAACACTGAAGCTTTCTTT
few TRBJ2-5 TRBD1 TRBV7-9 CASSLGTVRQETQYF TGTGCCAGCAGCCTCGGGACAGTTCGTCAAGAGACCCAGTACTTC
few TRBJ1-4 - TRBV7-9 CASSPPTGREKLFF TGTGCCAGCAGCCCCCCCACCGGACGGGAAAAACTGTTTTTT
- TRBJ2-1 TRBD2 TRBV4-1 CASSQALTGGPGEQFF TGCGCCAGCAGCCAAGCACTAACGGGGGGGCCAGGGGAGCAGTTCTTC
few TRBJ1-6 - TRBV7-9 CASSSTAGEPLHF TGTGCCAGCAGCTCGACGGCGGGGGAGCCCCTCCACTTT
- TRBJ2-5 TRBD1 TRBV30 CAWSGQGWAQETQYF TGTGCCTGGAGTGGACAGGGGTGGGCCCAGGAGACCCAGTACTTC
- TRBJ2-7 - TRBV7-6 CASSSIWTESSYEQYF TGTGCCAGCAGCTCGATCTGGACGGAGAGCTCCTACGAGCAGTACTTC
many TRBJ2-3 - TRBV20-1 CSAVRLDGADTQYF TGCAGTGCCGTCAGACTAGATGGAGCAGATACGCAGTATTTT
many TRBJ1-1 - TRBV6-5 CASTRGMNTEAFF TGTGCCAGCACGCGGGGCATGAACACTGAAGCTTTCTTT